The 14 T cell receptor beta chains below all came from one sample that was sequenced in a study of CD8+ T cells in alopecia areata. RNA extraction and reverse transcription yielded cDNA as sequencing template. Profiling relied on immunoSEQ multiplex PCR, and the TCRdb table lists in-frame clones only, not all of them. This table has 65,000 to 100,000 clones, approximately 50% appearing once. The sample comprised NKG2D-high CD8+ T cells sorted from blood. The receptors here all came from a human donor with alopecia areata.

V gene TRBV30 combines with J gene TRBJ2-7; D unclear. CDR3 length equals 11 residues. With 2 bases removed from V and 11 bases from J, the gap between germline ends came to 13 bases. CDR1 and CDR2 from the germline V gene are GTSNPN and SVGIG (reference sequence). The CDR3 DNA reads as TGTGCCTGGAGTCCTCCCCCGAGGAAGTACTTC. Protein product: CAWSPPPRKYF.

V is TRBV7-9 and J is TRBJ2-5; D gene uncertain. CDR1 and CDR2 (germline): SEHNR, FQNEAQ (reference sequence). The V end lost 4 bases, the J end lost 3 bases, and 6 bases lay between the germline ends. This CDR3 region has 12 residues. DNA for the CDR3: TGTGCCAGCAGCTCGACTGAAGAGACCCAGTACTTC. It encodes CASSSTEETQYF.

This clone was counted only a few times. The chain uses TRBV28 and TRBJ1-5, with 9 bases that match TRBD1. CDR1 and CDR2 (germline): MDHEN, SYDVKM. This CDR3 contains 15 residues. The junction had 7 bases not matched to a gene; V was cut back by 6 bases and J by 4 bases. The CDR3 spells CASSRTTGGNQPQHF. The DNA for the CDR3 is TGTGCCAGCAGCCGAACGACAGGGGGTAATCAGCCCCAGCATTTT.

The CDR3 here is CASSRGLGAYNEQFF. The CDR3 nucleotides read TGCGCCAGCAGCCGGGGACTAGGGGCCTACAATGAGCAGTTCTTC. J is TRBJ2-1 and V is TRBV4-1, with 8 bases matching TRBD2. The CDR3 is 15 amino acids. The germline V gene encodes CDR1 MGHRA and CDR2 YSYEKL. Germline trimming cut 4 bases from V and 2 bases from J; bases unmatched to any gene: 4.

This clone was detected a few times. The chain couples TRBV5-4 to TRBJ2-7; possible D gene TRBD1, 5 bases. In germline, CDR1 is SGHNT, CDR2 YYREEE (reference sequence). V was pared by 2 bases and J by 3 bases, with 15 bases between. This CDR3 contains 15 residues. Here the CDR3 reads CASSFQGSEGYEQYF. CDR3 sequence (DNA): TGTGCCAGCAGCTTCCAGGGCAGTGAAGGCTACGAGCAGTACTTC.

This clone was counted between two and nine times. V usage is TRBV6-5 and J usage is TRBJ2-1; D not certain. From germline, CDR1 is MNHEY and CDR2 SVGAGI. V dropped 4 bases and J dropped 8 bases, with 6 bases sitting between them. This CDR3 is built from 11 residues. The CDR3 nucleotides read TGTGCCAGCAGTTTGAATCATGAGCAGTTCTTC. It yields the protein CASSLNHEQFF.

Only a few counts were recorded for this clone. This chain uses TRBV28 with TRBJ2-3, with D tentatively TRBD2 (6 bases). The CDR3 extends over 15 amino acids. Trimming took 5 bases from V and 3 from J, leaving 15 bases between them. Germline CDR1 MDHEN, CDR2 SYDVKM. The DNA for the CDR3 is TGTGCCAGCAGTGGCGGGACCTCTCGAACAGATACGCAGTATTTT. Translated: CASSGGTSRTDTQYF.

The chain carries TRBV5-6 and TRBJ2-1, with D hard to call. V lost 2 bases and J lost 3, with 9 bases in between. The length of the CDR3 is 14 residues. The V gene's germline CDR1 is SGHDT and CDR2 YYEEEE. As DNA, the CDR3 is TGTGCCAGCAGCTTCGGGCAGGTCTACAATGAGCAGTTCTTC. Encoded protein: CASSFGQVYNEQFF.

The chain employs TRBV9 and TRBJ1-5; D uncertain. CDR3 length: 13 residues. CDR1 and CDR2 (germline): SGDLS, YYNGEE. Trimming removed 0 bases from V and 8 bases from J, with 9 bases in between. For the CDR3, the DNA is TGTGCCAGCAGCGTAGGGGTAGAGGAGCCCCAGCATTTT. Protein: CASSVGVEEPQHF.

This clone was counted a few times. V is TRBV2 and J is TRBJ2-1; D remains ambiguous. This CDR3 region has 13 residues. Trimming removed 8 bases from V and 8 bases from J, with 16 bases in between. Per the germline V gene, CDR1 is SNHLY and CDR2 is FYNNEI. The CDR3 sequence: CASSPISVDEQFF. The CDR3 DNA reads as TGTGCCAGCTCGCCCATATCAGTCGATGAGCAGTTCTTC.

This clone turned up a few times. The chain couples TRBV28 to TRBJ2-6; no clear D gene. Per germline, CDR1 MDHEN and CDR2 SYDVKM. The CDR3 is made up of 15 amino acids. Trimming took 4 bases from V and 0 from J, leaving 7 bases between them. The CDR3 spells CASSSPHSGANVLTF. The CDR3 DNA sequence: TGTGCCAGCAGTTCGCCTCACTCTGGGGCCAACGTCCTGACTTTC.

The chain is built from TRBV29-1 and TRBJ2-2; TRBD1 is a possible D gene (5 bases). V was pared by 8 bases and J by 3 bases, with 13 bases between. This CDR3 is 13 amino acids long. Germline V gene sequence: CDR1 SQVTM, CDR2 ANQGSEA. CDR3 DNA sequence: TGCAGCTCCATGTCAGGGTACACCGGGGAGCTGTTTTTT. This encodes CSSMSGYTGELFF.

The chain joins TRBV19 to TRBJ1-2; D is possibly TRBD1 (5 bases). Trimming shortened V by 7 bases and J by 5 bases, and 23 bases separated the two germline ends. This CDR3 spans 16 amino acids. Germline V lookup: CDR1 LNHDA, CDR2 SQIVND (reference sequence). CDR3: CASTDPRDLMAYGYTF. The CDR3 nucleotides are TGTGCCAGTACCGACCCCCGGGACCTCATGGCGTATGGCTACACCTTC.

This sequence joins TRBV7-2 and TRBJ1-1, with unresolved D. Germline V lookup: CDR1 SGHTA, CDR2 FQGNSA. Between the trimmed V and J ends, which lost 4 bases and 1 base, there was a span of 4 bases. The length of the CDR3 is 12 residues. CDR3 loop: CASSWGNTEAFF. The CDR3 DNA follows: TGTGCCAGCAGCTGGGGGAACACTGAAGCTTTCTTT.